Following are 21 T cell receptor beta chains from one sample sequenced in a study of PD-1 blockade in mismatch repair-deficient tumors. This sample's time point: approximately ten-day in vitro stimulation with candidate mutation-associated neoantigen peptide 1. Their target antigens are unknown. Clones were read by immunoSEQ multiplex PCR, and TCRdb kept only the in-frame ones, dropping some. The top ten clones hold about 15% of a sample with 9,400 or so clones, more than 85% of them seen once. The sequenced sample was cells cultured in vitro, obtained from a patient treated with pembrolizumab. These receptor sequences come from an adult with mismatch repair-deficient cancer.

The chain has TRBV11-2 and TRBJ2-1, with 7 bases that match TRBD2. Germline lookup yields CDR1 SGHAT and CDR2 FQNNGV. The ends lost 5 bases at V and 4 bases at J; junction bases unmatched: 8. This CDR3 is built from 15 residues. CDR3 nucleotides: TGTGCCAGCAGCAAGAGCGGGACTAAGTACAATGAGCAGTTCTTC. It is translated as CASSKSGTKYNEQFF.

The chain uses TRBV5-4 and TRBJ2-7; TRBD2 matches at 13 bases. The ends lost 5 bases at V and 3 bases at J; junction bases unmatched: 2. The CDR3 runs to 14 residues. Germline CDR1 and CDR2: SGHNT and YYREEE (reference sequence). The CDR3 DNA sequence: TGTGCCAGCAGTGGACTAGCGGGAGTCTACGAGCAGTACTTC. This sequence encodes CASSGLAGVYEQYF. The whole variable domain, filled in from reference TRBV5-4 and TRBJ2-7, reads ETGVTQSPTHLIKTRGQQVTLRCSSQSGHNTVSWYQQALGQGPQFIFQYYREEENGRGNFPPRFSGLQFPNYSSELNVNALELDDSALYLCASSGLAGVYEQYFGPGTRLTVT.

J is TRBJ2-2 and V is TRBV5-6, with a weak D call TRBD1 (5 bases). Germline CDR1 and CDR2: SGHDT and YYEEEE. V shed 0 bases and J shed 7 bases, with 10 bases lying between them. The CDR3 is made up of 14 amino acids. The CDR3 nucleotides read TGTGCCAGCAGCTTGGCCGCAGGGTTCGGGGAGCTGTTTTTT. Translation: CASSLAAGFGELFF.

V is TRBV11-2 and J is TRBJ2-7; 7 positions agree with TRBD1. Germline V gene data show CDR1 as SGHAT and CDR2 as FQNNGV. Unmatched junction bases numbered 6, after V lost 1 base and J lost 3 bases. The CDR3 spans 15 residues. This chain's CDR3 is CASSLGWSGGYEQYF. CDR3 nucleotide sequence: TGTGCCAGCAGCTTAGGTTGGTCAGGGGGCTACGAGCAGTACTTC.

The V and J genes are TRBV30 and TRBJ2-7; D possibly corresponds to TRBD1 (6 bases). The CDR3 is made up of 13 amino acids. Germline V lookup: CDR1 GTSNPN, CDR2 SVGIG (reference sequence). V dropped 8 bases and J dropped 5 bases, with 19 bases sitting between them. Written as DNA, the CDR3 is TGTGCCGGCATGCGACCAGGGGTCCACGAGCAGTACTTC. This gives the protein CAGMRPGVHEQYF.

V gene TRBV4-2 combines with J gene TRBJ2-1; 10 bases fit TRBD2. This CDR3 comprises 16 residues. CDR1 is LGHNA and CDR2 is YNFKEQ in the germline V gene. The V and J ends lost 3 bases and 1 base, in that order; junction bases with no gene match: 3. The CDR3 protein is CASSQELAGSYNEQFF. The DNA for the CDR3 is TGTGCCAGCAGCCAGGAACTAGCGGGATCCTACAATGAGCAGTTCTTC.

J is TRBJ2-3 and V is TRBV9, with TRBD2 matching over 9 bases. This CDR3 has 15 amino acids. V shed 6 bases and J 5 bases; nucleotides not matched to a gene: 10. Germline V gene sequence: CDR1 SGDLS, CDR2 YYNGEE. CDR3 loop: CASTYSGSWGDTQYF. CDR3 coding DNA: TGTGCCAGCACCTATAGCGGGAGTTGGGGAGATACGCAGTATTTT.

The chain is built from TRBV14 and TRBJ2-2; D may match TRBD1 or TRBD2 (6 bases each). This CDR3 comprises 17 residues. Trimming stripped 4 bases from V and 3 bases from J, with 18 bases between. Germline V gene lookup returns CDR1 SGHDN and CDR2 FVKESK. The CDR3 coding sequence is TGTGCCAGCAGCCGCGAAAGGGGGGCGCAGGACACCGGGGAGCTGTTTTTT. As protein: CASSRERGAQDTGELFF.

This clone is a singleton in its sample. This chain links TRBV6-1 with TRBJ1-2; no clear D gene. Trimming took off 7 bases at V and 5 bases at J, with 14 bases between the two ends. Germline assignment: CDR1 MNHNS and CDR2 SASEGT. The CDR3 sequence is 13 residues long. The CDR3 region has the DNA TGTGCCAGCACCCTTAGACAACTGTATGGCTACACCTTC. This gives the protein CASTLRQLYGYTF.

This clone was seen only once. The rearrangement links TRBV5-5 to TRBJ2-3; 9 positions match TRBD2. Trimming at V came to 1 base and at J to 1 base, leaving 1 base not matched to a gene. The CDR3 spans 15 residues. Germline-derived CDR1 and CDR2 are SGHKS and YYEKEE (reference sequence). CDR3 nucleotide sequence: TGTGCCAGCAGCTTGCAGCGGGGGGGCACAGATACGCAGTATTTT. Translating gives CASSLQRGGTDTQYF. The variable domain in full, with the rest retrieved from reference TRBV5-5 and TRBJ2-3, is DAGVTQSPTHLIKTRGQQVTLRCSPISGHKSVSWYQQVLGQGPQFIFQYYEKEERGRGNFPDRFSARQFPNYSSELNVNALLLGDSALYLCASSLQRGGTDTQYFGPGTRLTVL.

The chain links TRBV27 to TRBJ2-6, with D hard to call. CDR1 is MNHEY and CDR2 is SMNVEV in the germline V gene (reference sequence). The CDR3 contains 14 residues. V was cut by 5 bases and J by 3 bases, with 8 bases left in between. Written as DNA, the CDR3 is TGTGCCAGCAGTCCAGCTGGTGGGGCCAACGTCCTGACTTTC. Its translation: CASSPAGGANVLTF.

The CDR3 here is CASSRGLTNYNEQFF. The CDR3 DNA reads as TGTGCCAGCAGCCGGGGGCTCACTAACTACAATGAGCAGTTCTTC. The chain employs TRBV5-4 and TRBJ2-1, with D perhaps assigned TRBD1 or TRBD2 (6 bases each). The CDR3 totals 15 residues. Germline V CDR1 and CDR2: SGHNT, YYREEE (reference sequence). The V gene lost 4 bases and the J gene lost 3 bases, with 14 bases spanning the gap.

The chain is built from TRBV30 and TRBJ1-2, with D tentatively TRBD1 (6 bases). V was pared by 5 bases and J by 5 bases, with 15 bases between. This CDR3 has 13 amino acids. Germline CDR1 GTSNPN, CDR2 SVGIG (reference sequence). CDR3 region: CAWGQGLGYGYTF. The CDR3 region has the DNA TGTGCCTGGGGGCAGGGGCTGGGATATGGCTACACCTTC. The full variable domain, with the rest looked up from reference TRBV30 and TRBJ1-2, is SQTIHQWPATLVQPVGSPLSLECTVEGTSNPNLYWYRQAAGRGLQLLFYSVGIGQISSEVPQNLSASRPQDRQFILSSKKLLLSDSGFYLCAWGQGLGYGYTFGSGTRLTVV.

This chain links TRBV27 with TRBJ1-1; D unresolved. Germline V gives CDR1 MNHEY, CDR2 SMNVEV (reference sequence). Trimming shortened V by 6 bases and J by 3 bases, and 11 bases separated the two germline ends. This CDR3 spans 13 amino acids. For the CDR3, the DNA is TGTGCCAGCAGGGTACGGGGTCACACTGAAGCTTTCTTT. It yields the protein CASRVRGHTEAFF.

The rearrangement links TRBV7-9 to TRBJ2-1; D remains ambiguous. This CDR3 has 12 amino acids. Germline V gene data show CDR1 as SEHNR and CDR2 as FQNEAQ (reference sequence). V lost 2 bases to trimming and J lost 8 bases, with 7 bases between them. The CDR3 region is CASSLPTDEQFF. DNA of the CDR3: TGTGCCAGCAGCTTACCGACTGATGAGCAGTTCTTC.

The chain has TRBV5-4 and TRBJ1-1; the D gene is possibly TRBD1 (5 bases). This CDR3 has 11 residues. V was shortened by 4 bases and J by 6 bases, with 7 bases between the two germline ends. Per the germline V gene, CDR1 is SGHNT and CDR2 is YYREEE (reference sequence). The CDR3 nucleotides are TGTGCCAGCAGCAGGGGCCCTGAAGCTTTCTTT. It encodes CASSRGPEAFF.

The J gene is TRBJ1-6, the V gene TRBV18, with TRBD1 identical over 12 bases. Trimming cost V 2 bases and J 10 bases; bases outside gene matches: 3. This CDR3 contains 15 residues. Germline V gene data show CDR1 as KGHSH and CDR2 as LQKENI. CDR3 residues: CASSPGTGGGSPLHF. In DNA form, the CDR3 reads TGTGCCAGCTCACCAGGGACAGGGGGCGGATCACCCCTCCACTTT.

This chain joins TRBV7-6 and TRBJ2-7; the match to TRBD2 covers 13 bases. The CDR3 loop spans 16 amino acids. Germline CDR1 SGHVS, CDR2 FNYEAQ. V lost 5 bases to trimming and J lost 7 bases; unmatched junction nucleotides: 11. The CDR3 spells CASSPRPTSGRGEQYF. The DNA of the CDR3 is TGTGCCAGCAGCCCCCGCCCCACTAGCGGGAGGGGGGAGCAGTACTTC. Full variable domain (remainder filled in from reference TRBV7-6 and TRBJ2-7): GAGVSQSPRYKVTKRGQDVALRCDPISGHVSLYWYRQALGQGPEFLTYFNYEAQQDKSGLPNDRFSAERPEGSISTLTIQRTEQRDSAMYRCASSPRPTSGRGEQYFGPGTRLTVT.

The chain joins TRBV7-2 to TRBJ1-2, with 7 positions matching TRBD1. V was pared by 5 bases and J by 6 bases, with 6 bases of the junction left unmatched. CDR3 length: 13 residues. Germline lookup yields CDR1 SGHTA and CDR2 FQGNSA. CDR3 amino acids: CASSAQGVDGYTF. For the CDR3, the DNA is TGTGCCAGCAGCGCGCAGGGGGTGGATGGCTACACCTTC. Drawing the rest from reference TRBV7-2 and TRBJ1-2, the complete variable domain is GAGVSQSPSNKVTEKGKDVELRCDPISGHTALYWYRQSLGQGLEFLIYFQGNSAPDKSGLPSDRFSAERTGGSVSTLTIQRTQQEDSAVYLCASSAQGVDGYTFGSGTRLTVV.

The rearrangement uses TRBV28 and TRBJ2-2; tentative D call: TRBD2 (6 bases). The CDR3 totals 16 residues. Trimming took 1 base from V and 6 from J, leaving 15 bases between them. Germline V gene lookup returns CDR1 MDHEN and CDR2 SYDVKM. The chain's CDR3 is CASSLSGEAGSGELFF. The CDR3 nucleotides read TGTGCCAGCAGTTTATCCGGCGAAGCGGGCTCCGGGGAGCTGTTTTTT.

This rearrangement joins TRBV2 to TRBJ1-6; TRBD1 matches at 8 bases. Unmatched junction bases numbered 1, after V lost 4 bases and J lost 8 bases. The CDR3 is made up of 13 amino acids. CDR1 is SNHLY and CDR2 is FYNNEI in the germline V gene. CDR3: CASSGQGYSPLHF. DNA of the CDR3: TGTGCCAGCAGTGGACAGGGGTATTCACCCCTCCACTTT.